Listed below are T cell receptor beta chains from one sample, sequenced in a study of OX40 agonist ivuxolimab in advanced cancers. Clones were sequenced by immunoSEQ multiplex PCR, and TCRdb holds only the in-frame ones, with some missing. The top ten hold about 0.19% of the sample, which has 91,000 or so clones, 94% seen once. This specimen was CD4+ or CD8+ T cells sorted from blood, taken in a trial of the OX40 agonist ivuxolimab. Every receptor here comes from an adult with an advanced solid tumor such as melanoma, head and neck, liver or kidney cancer. Both conserved end residues are part of each CDR3. The order of the fields is CDR3 protein, CDR3 DNA, V gene, J gene, clone size, D gene. A D gene is named only where the DNA matches it firmly. Clone size is given for some rows only: seen once, a few or many times, or a class if the clone is expanded.

CDR3: CASSPGGYGYTF
DNA: TGCGCCAGCAGCCCCGGTGGATATGGCTACACCTTC
V: TRBV5-1
J: TRBJ1-2
size: .
D: .

CDR3: CASSESPPSGTDTQYF
DNA: TGCGCCAGCAGTGAGTCACCGCCGTCTGGCACAGATACGCAGTATTTT
V: TRBV10-1
J: TRBJ2-3
size: once
D: .

CDR3: CASSSGIGSGNTIYF
DNA: TGCGCCAGCAGCAGCGGAATCGGCTCTGGAAACACCATATATTTT
V: TRBV5-1
J: TRBJ1-3
size: .
D: .

CDR3: CASSHTPGAGETQYF
DNA: TGTGCCAGCAGCCATACCCCGGGGGCCGGGGAGACCCAGTACTTC
V: TRBV5-5
J: TRBJ2-5
size: .
D: .

CDR3: CASIDRDQPQHF
DNA: TGTGCCAGCATCGATAGGGATCAGCCCCAGCATTTT
V: TRBV6-4
J: TRBJ1-5
size: .
D: .

CDR3: CASSDSRQGSEKLFF
DNA: TGCGCCAGCAGTGACTCGCGGCAGGGGAGTGAAAAACTGTTTTTT
V: TRBV10-1
J: TRBJ1-4
size: .
D: .

CDR3: CASTSIHLITDTQYF
DNA: TGTGCCAGCACTTCTATCCATTTGATCACAGATACGCAGTATTTT
V: TRBV27
J: TRBJ2-3
size: .
D: .

CDR3: CASSAVLLGGVTEAFF
DNA: TGTGCCAGCAGCGCGGTCCTTTTGGGGGGAGTGACTGAAGCTTTCTTT
V: TRBV9
J: TRBJ1-1
size: .
D: .

CDR3: CASSLQGGELFF
DNA: TGTGCCAGCAGCTTACAGGGCGGGGAGCTGTTTTTT
V: TRBV7-9
J: TRBJ2-2
size: .
D: .

CDR3: CASSHWDSYYGYTF
DNA: TGTGCCAGCAGCCATTGGGACAGCTACTATGGCTACACCTTC
V: TRBV14
J: TRBJ1-2
size: .
D: TRBD1

CDR3: CASSLNAGNQPQHF
DNA: TGTGCCAGCAGTTTGAATGCGGGCAATCAGCCCCAGCATTTT
V: TRBV28
J: TRBJ1-5
size: .
D: .

CDR3: CASLRTGTTYNEQFF
DNA: TGTGCCAGCCTCCGAACCGGGACTACATACAATGAGCAGTTCTTC
V: TRBV9
J: TRBJ2-1
size: .
D: TRBD2

CDR3: CASSLAGTNSYSNQPQHF
DNA: TGTGCCAGCAGCCTCGCCGGGACGAATTCATATAGCAATCAGCCCCAGCATTTT
V: TRBV7-2
J: TRBJ1-5
size: .
D: .

CDR3: CATRAGVTYEQYF
DNA: TGTGCCACCAGGGCGGGGGTCACCTACGAGCAGTACTTC
V: TRBV6-5
J: TRBJ2-7
size: .
D: TRBD2

CDR3: CASSFGGADTQYF
DNA: TGTGCCAGCAGCTTTGGGGGTGCAGATACGCAGTATTTT
V: TRBV7-2
J: TRBJ2-3
size: .
D: .

CDR3: CASRTGVHYGYTF
DNA: TGTGCCAGCAGGACAGGGGTTCACTATGGCTACACCTTC
V: TRBV6-6
J: TRBJ1-2
size: .
D: TRBD1

CDR3: CASSAQGAGNQPQHF
DNA: TGTGCCAGCAGCGCGCAGGGGGCGGGCAATCAGCCCCAGCATTTT
V: TRBV7-2
J: TRBJ1-5
size: .
D: TRBD1

CDR3: CASSYSGQGLTEAFF
DNA: TGTGCCAGCAGTTACTCGGGACAGGGGCTCACTGAAGCTTTCTTT
V: TRBV6-5
J: TRBJ1-1
size: .
D: TRBD1

CDR3: CASSYSGRDEKLFF
DNA: TGTGCCAGCAGTTACTCGGGACGGGATGAAAAACTGTTTTTT
V: TRBV6-5
J: TRBJ1-4
size: .
D: .

CDR3: CASNAGTSVGYTF
DNA: TGTGCCAGCAACGCCGGGACATCAGTAGGCTACACCTTC
V: TRBV19
J: TRBJ1-2
size: once
D: .

CDR3: CASSLEQSYEQYF
DNA: TGTGCCAGCAGCTTAGAACAGTCCTACGAGCAGTACTTC
V: TRBV7-2
J: TRBJ2-7
size: once
D: .

CDR3: CSVGTDYEQYF
DNA: TGCAGCGTTGGGACAGACTACGAGCAGTACTTC
V: TRBV29-1
J: TRBJ2-7
size: .
D: .

CDR3: CASSVSGQGGNEQFF
DNA: TGTGCCAGCAGCGTATCGGGACAGGGCGGAAATGAGCAGTTCTTC
V: TRBV9
J: TRBJ2-1
size: .
D: TRBD1

CDR3: CANTPGQGYYGYTF
DNA: TGTGCCAATACGCCGGGACAGGGGTACTATGGCTACACCTTC
V: TRBV7-2
J: TRBJ1-2
size: once
D: TRBD1

CDR3: CATTTGQGHQPQHF
DNA: TGTGCCACCACCACCGGGCAGGGGCATCAGCCCCAGCATTTT
V: TRBV15
J: TRBJ1-5
size: .
D: .

CDR3: CASSILNTEAFF
DNA: TGTGCCAGCAGCATCCTGAACACTGAAGCTTTCTTT
V: TRBV7-8
J: TRBJ1-1
size: .
D: .

CDR3: CASSYKAGGTGELFF
DNA: TGTGCCAGCAGCTATAAAGCGGGGGGGACCGGGGAGCTGTTTTTT
V: TRBV11-3
J: TRBJ2-2
size: .
D: TRBD2

CDR3: CASSVAASGGDTGELFF
DNA: TGTGCCAGCAGCGTAGCGGCCAGCGGGGGGGACACCGGGGAGCTGTTTTTT
V: TRBV9
J: TRBJ2-2
size: .
D: TRBD2

CDR3: CASSPLLAGTGPYNEQFF
DNA: TGTGCCAGTAGTCCGCTCTTAGCCGGGACAGGGCCCTACAATGAGCAGTTCTTC
V: TRBV19
J: TRBJ2-1
size: .
D: TRBD1